Included here is one T cell receptor beta chain sequence, with context. Per the germline V gene, CDR1 is MNHNS and CDR2 is SASEGT. There are 15 residues in the CDR3. V dropped 2 bases and J dropped 5; count of bases not matched to a gene: 6. These data belong to a study of shared T cell receptors in the human thymus. Method: immunoSEQ multiplex PCR; TCRdb's copy keeps in-frame clones and lacks some. This table has 500,000 to 750,000 clones, roughly 90% appearing once. A further study also used this sample, focusing on human thymus T cells. That paper states: The people who donated were healthy Finnish babies having corrective surgery for congenital heart defects. Among thymic and blood repertoires, usage of V and J genes appeared biased. Related research has reported that thymic repertoires overlap highly among unrelated individuals.

This clonotype originated in a boy under three years old with a congenital heart defect. The rearrangement uses TRBV6-1 and TRBJ2-1; 7 bases line up with TRBD2. The sequencing sample was made of thymocytes. DNA of the CDR3: TGTGCCAGCAGTGAAAGGGCGGGAGTTGACAATGAGCAGTTCTTC. Protein product: CASSERAGVDNEQFF.